A selection of T cell receptor beta chains follows, all from one sample in a study of blood T cells in healthy people across ages. TCRdb reanalysed the 5' RACE reads using MiXCR and keeps one entry per CDR3 protein. The table records 1.5 million or so distinct CDR3 sequences, 42% of them present only once. Sequencing input: blood. The receptors originated from a woman aged 18 to 35 in good health. The CDR3 runs from the conserved cysteine through the conserved F or W. D genes are given only for firm matches. The size entry is marked missing in some rows and otherwise reads once, few, many or a size class.

d_call	clone_size	j_call	v_call	cdr3_nt	cdr3_aa
TRBD2	.	TRBJ2-7	TRBV6-1	TGTGCCGGCAGTGAGATTAGCGGGGGGGCCAGCGATGAGCAGTACTTC	CAGSEISGGASDEQYF
TRBD1	few	TRBJ2-7	TRBV7-6	TGTGCCAGCAGCTTGACAGGGGGCGCGGGTTACGAGCAGTACTTC	CASSLTGGAGYEQYF
TRBD2	.	TRBJ2-3	TRBV7-2	TGTGCCAGCAGCTTAGCAGGGACTAGCGGGGGGGCCGATCAGTATTTT	CASSLAGTSGGADQYF
TRBD1	.	TRBJ2-5	TRBV10-2	TGCGCCAGCAGTGAGTGGACAGGGGGGCTCCAAGAGACCCAGTACTTC	CASSEWTGGLQETQYF
.	few	TRBJ1-1	TRBV20-1	TGCAGTGCCCTCTCCACAGAGAACACTGAAGCTTTCTTT	CSALSTENTEAFF
TRBD2	.	TRBJ2-1	TRBV11-1	TGTGCCAGCAGCTTAGTCGGGCAGCCCCTTGGATCTAGCGGGGCGGGTGAGCAGTTCTTC	CASSLVGQPLGSSGAGEQFF
TRBD2	.	TRBJ2-7	TRBV4-2	TGTGCCAGCAGCCAAGTATTTAGCGGGGGGGTTGAGCAGTACTTC	CASSQVFSGGVEQYF
TRBD1	once	TRBJ2-1	TRBV5-6	TGTGCCAGCAGCACGGACAGGGAGAACTACAATGAGCAGTTCTTC	CASSTDRENYNEQFF
.	.	TRBJ1-1	TRBV2	TGTGCCAGCATCGCACAGGACACTGAAGCTTTCTTT	CASIAQDTEAFF
.	few	TRBJ1-5	TRBV20-1	TGCAGTGCTAGTGACGGAGGCCTCGGTCAGCCCCAGCATTTT	CSASDGGLGQPQHF
TRBD2	.	TRBJ2-1	TRBV6-5	TGTGCCAGCACGGCTAGCGGTTACAATGAGCAGTTCTTC	CASTASGYNEQFF
TRBD2	.	TRBJ2-7	TRBV4-1	TGCGCCAGCAGCCAGGACGGACTAGCGGGGGGGCCTTCTTTCACCTACGAGCAGTACTTC	CASSQDGLAGGPSFTYEQYF
.	few	TRBJ2-7	TRBV9	TGTGCCAGCAGCGTAGGGGCAGGGGTTAATTACGAGCAGTACTTC	CASSVGAGVNYEQYF
TRBD1	.	TRBJ1-5	TRBV20-1	TGCAGTGCTTACCCCGGGACAGGGTCACAGCCCCAGCATTTT	CSAYPGTGSQPQHF
TRBD1	.	TRBJ2-3	TRBV20-1	TGCAGTGCTAGAGTAGGGGGCGGCGCAGATACGCAGTATTTT	CSARVGGGADTQYF
TRBD1	few	TRBJ2-1	TRBV6-1	TGTGCCAGCAGCCAGGGACAGGGGGTCTACAATGAGCAGTTCTTC	CASSQGQGVYNEQFF
.	few	TRBJ2-1	TRBV27	TGTGCCAGCAGTCCGGATATGAATGAGCAGTTCTTC	CASSPDMNEQFF
TRBD1	few	TRBJ2-6	TRBV6-5	TGTGCCAGCAGTTCCCCGGGACAGAGTATTACTGGGGCCAACGTCCTGACTTTC	CASSSPGQSITGANVLTF
.	.	TRBJ1-1	TRBV7-2	TGTGCCAGCAGCTTAATGGTAGTTGGGAACACTGAAGCTTTCTTT	CASSLMVVGNTEAFF
TRBD1	.	TRBJ2-7	TRBV25-1	TGTGCCAGCGCACTCCCCGGGAGACAGGGGGGCGAGCAGTACTTC	CASALPGRQGGEQYF
TRBD1	.	TRBJ1-5	TRBV15	TGTGCCACCAGCTGGGATCAGGGACAGGGGAACCAGCCCCAGCATTTT	CATSWDQGQGNQPQHF
TRBD2	few	TRBJ2-3	TRBV24-1	TGTGCCACCAGTGACGGGACTAGCGGGTATACGCAGTATTTT	CATSDGTSGYTQYF
.	many	TRBJ2-4	TRBV29-1	TGCAGCGTTGAAAGGGCAGGGGAACACATTCAGTACTTC	CSVERAGEHIQYF
.	many	TRBJ2-7	TRBV7-2	TGTGCCAGCAGCCGCCCATGGCGATTCTACGAGCAGTACTTC	CASSRPWRFYEQYF
.	.	TRBJ2-7	TRBV7-6	TGTGCCAGCAGCTTAGGCCCTTTCGACGAGCAGTACTTC	CASSLGPFDEQYF
.	.	TRBJ1-2	TRBV20-1	TGCAGTGCTGGAGATCCCAGGCCCCCCTATGGCTACACCTTC	CSAGDPRPPYGYTF
.	once	TRBJ1-2	TRBV20-1	TGCAGTGCACTCGTCTGGACAGATACCTATGGCTACACCTTC	CSALVWTDTYGYTF
TRBD1	.	TRBJ1-1	TRBV10-3	TGTGCCATTAAGGGACAGGCCAACACTGAAGCTTTCTTT	CAIKGQANTEAFF
TRBD2	.	TRBJ2-3	TRBV27	TGTGCCGGGGAGGGCGGGAGCACAGATACGCAGTATTTT	CAGEGGSTDTQYF
.	.	TRBJ1-1	TRBV30	TGTGCCTGGAGTGTACGACAGATGAACACTGAAGCTTTCTTT	CAWSVRQMNTEAFF
.	few	TRBJ2-5	TRBV6-1	TGTGCCAGCAGTGAGGGGCAGGGTCAAGAGACCCAGTACTTC	CASSEGQGQETQYF
.	.	TRBJ1-2	TRBV29-1	TGCAGCGTCGGCCTCGGACTCAATACTAACTATGGCTACACCTTC	CSVGLGLNTNYGYTF
TRBD1	.	TRBJ2-5	TRBV20-1	TGCAGTGCTAGCCGACAGGGGCTCCAAGAGACCCAGTACTTC	CSASRQGLQETQYF
TRBD2	few	TRBJ2-3	TRBV7-9	TGTGCCAGCAGCCCCACGACTAGCGGGATCACCAGGAGGACAGATACGCAGTATTTT	CASSPTTSGITRRTDTQYF
.	.	TRBJ1-6	TRBV11-2	TGTGCCAGCAGCGTATTTGCAGGCTATTCACCCCTCCACTTT	CASSVFAGYSPLHF
TRBD2	.	TRBJ2-3	TRBV5-1	TGCGCCAGCAGCCCCCATACTAGCGGGGGAGGCACAGATACGCAGTATTTT	CASSPHTSGGGTDTQYF
TRBD2	.	TRBJ2-7	TRBV6-1	TGTGCCAGCAGTGAGGGGCTAGCGGGAGTAATACAATCTTACTACGAGCAGTACTTC	CASSEGLAGVIQSYYEQYF